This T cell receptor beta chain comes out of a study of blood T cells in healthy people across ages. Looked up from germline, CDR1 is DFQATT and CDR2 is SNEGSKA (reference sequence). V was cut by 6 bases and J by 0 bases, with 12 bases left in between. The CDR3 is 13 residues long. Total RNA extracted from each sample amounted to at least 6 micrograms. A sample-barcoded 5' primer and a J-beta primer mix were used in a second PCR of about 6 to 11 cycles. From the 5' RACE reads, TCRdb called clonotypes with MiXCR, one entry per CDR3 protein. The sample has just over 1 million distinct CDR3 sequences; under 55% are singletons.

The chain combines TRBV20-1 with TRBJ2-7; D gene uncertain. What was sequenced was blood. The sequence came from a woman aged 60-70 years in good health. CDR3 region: CSAFGDGSYEQYF. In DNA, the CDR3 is TGCAGTGCCTTCGGAGACGGCTCCTACGAGCAGTACTTC.